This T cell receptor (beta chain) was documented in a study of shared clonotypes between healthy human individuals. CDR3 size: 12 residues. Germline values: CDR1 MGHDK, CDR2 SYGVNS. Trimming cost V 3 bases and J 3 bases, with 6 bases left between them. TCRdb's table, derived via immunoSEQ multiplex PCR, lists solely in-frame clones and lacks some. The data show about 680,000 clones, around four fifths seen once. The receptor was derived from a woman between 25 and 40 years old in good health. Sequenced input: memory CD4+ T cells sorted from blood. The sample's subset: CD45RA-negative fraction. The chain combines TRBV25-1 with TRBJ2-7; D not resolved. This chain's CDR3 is CASSETNYEQYF. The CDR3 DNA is TGTGCCAGCAGTGAGACGAACTACGAGCAGTACTTC.